This T cell receptor (beta chain) appears in the sequencing data of a study of CD8+CD57+ T cells in acquired aplastic anemia. Study-wide background: Mean DNA quantity obtained from sorted CD4+ and CD8+ cells was about 3.5 ug.

Profiling of TCR beta VDJ combinations and CDR3 sequences used genomic DNA as template. TCRdb passed the reads through MiXCR, listing each CDR3 protein once. The data show hundreds of thousands of distinct CDR3 sequences, under 40% seen once. Study findings and constraints: CD8+ Simpson's diversity in patients was not significantly different from that in controls. It was found that twenty-nine CD8+ CDR3 sequences were shared between patients and controls.

This clonotype was recorded many times. Its antigen remains unidentified. Flow cytometry had shown expanded CD8+CD57+ cells in the patients chosen for sequencing. The CDR3 has 14 residues. The germline CDR1 and CDR2 sequences are SGHDN and FVKESK. Between the trimmed V and J ends, which lost 5 bases and 9 bases, there was a span of 14 bases. The receptor was derived from a human donor with aplastic anemia. The sequenced sample consisted of sorted CD4+, CD8+, or CD8+CD57+ T cells (not recorded which) from PBMCs. The chain employs TRBV14 and TRBJ1-6, with a tentative D call TRBD1 (5 bases). This CDR3 is CASSVRVGTSPLHF. In DNA form, the CDR3 reads TGTGCCAGCAGCGTGAGGGTCGGGACTTCACCCCTCCACTTT.